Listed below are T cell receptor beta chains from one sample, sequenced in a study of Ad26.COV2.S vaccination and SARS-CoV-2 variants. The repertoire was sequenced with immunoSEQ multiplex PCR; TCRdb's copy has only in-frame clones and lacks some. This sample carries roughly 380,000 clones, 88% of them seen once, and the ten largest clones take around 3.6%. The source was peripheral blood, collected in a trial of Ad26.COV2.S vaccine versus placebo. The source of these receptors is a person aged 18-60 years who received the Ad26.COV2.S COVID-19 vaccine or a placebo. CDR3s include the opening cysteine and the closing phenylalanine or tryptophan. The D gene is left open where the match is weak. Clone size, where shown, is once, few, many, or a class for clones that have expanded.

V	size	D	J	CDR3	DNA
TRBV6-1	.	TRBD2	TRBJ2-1	CASSEDWRGRYNEQFF	TGTGCCAGCAGTGAAGATTGGCGGGGGAGGTACAATGAGCAGTTCTTC
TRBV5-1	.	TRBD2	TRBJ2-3	CASRGLAGDTDTQYF	TGCGCCAGCAGAGGACTAGCGGGGGACACAGATACGCAGTATTTT
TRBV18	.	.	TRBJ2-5	CASSPYQGQETQYF	TGTGCCAGCTCACCATATCAGGGGCAAGAGACCCAGTACTTC
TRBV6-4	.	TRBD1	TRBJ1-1	CASSAGTGSTEAFF	TGTGCCAGCAGTGCCGGGACAGGGTCCACTGAAGCTTTCTTT
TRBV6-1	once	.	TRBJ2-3	CASSETRGARTDTQYF	TGTGCCAGCAGTGAAACCCGGGGGGCCCGCACAGATACGCAGTATTTT
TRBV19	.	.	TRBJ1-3	CASSIYGVGGNTIYF	TGTGCCAGTAGTATCTACGGGGTTGGAGGAAACACCATATATTTT
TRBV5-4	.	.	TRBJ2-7	CASSWGPYEQYF	TGTGCCAGCAGCTGGGGACCTTACGAGCAGTACTTC
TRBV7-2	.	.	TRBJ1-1	CASDPGVLFGNTEAFF	TGTGCCAGCGACCCGGGAGTCCTGTTTGGGAACACTGAAGCTTTCTTT
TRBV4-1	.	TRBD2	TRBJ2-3	CASSQEGSLAGVTDTQYF	TGCGCCAGCAGCCAAGAGGGGTCCTTAGCGGGAGTCACAGATACGCAGTATTTT
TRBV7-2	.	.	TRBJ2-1	CASSPWLNEQFF	TGTGCCAGCAGCCCGTGGTTAAATGAGCAGTTCTTC
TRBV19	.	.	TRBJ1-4	CASSGRTEYGTDNEKLFF	TGTGCCAGTAGTGGAAGGACGGAGTACGGGACTGATAATGAAAAACTGTTTTTT
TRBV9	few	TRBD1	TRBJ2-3	CASNMDRNTDTQYF	TGTGCCAGCAACATGGACAGGAACACAGATACGCAGTATTTT
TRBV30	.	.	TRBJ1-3	CAWWGGGLGNTIYF	TGTGCCTGGTGGGGTGGGGGGCTCGGAAACACCATATATTTT
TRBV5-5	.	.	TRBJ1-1	CASRDWDGGTEAFF	TGTGCCAGCAGGGATTGGGACGGGGGTACTGAAGCTTTCTTT
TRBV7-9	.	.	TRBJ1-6	CASRFIEGSSYNSPLHF	TGTGCCAGCAGATTCATAGAGGGGAGCTCCTATAATTCACCCCTCCACTTT
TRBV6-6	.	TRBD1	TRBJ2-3	CASSLTGAYTDTQYF	TGTGCCAGCAGTTTGACAGGGGCTTACACAGATACGCAGTATTTT
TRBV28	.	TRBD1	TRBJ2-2	CASTRRMRTGVFIVGRNTGELFF	TGTGCCAGCACGAGAAGGATGAGGACAGGGGTCTTTATCGTTGGACGGAACACCGGGGAGCTGTTTTTT
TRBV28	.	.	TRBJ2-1	CASRRGRDWNEQFF	TGTGCCAGCAGGAGGGGCAGGGATTGGAATGAGCAGTTCTTC
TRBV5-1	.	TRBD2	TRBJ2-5	CASSLVAGLETQYF	TGCGCCAGCAGCTTGGTAGCGGGATTAGAGACCCAGTACTTC
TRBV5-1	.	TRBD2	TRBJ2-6	CASSLGPGGAAGANVLTF	TGCGCCAGCAGCTTGGGACCGGGGGGGGCCGCTGGGGCCAACGTCCTGACTTTC
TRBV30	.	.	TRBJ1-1	CAWVRRGMRNTEAFF	TGTGCCTGGGTAAGACGGGGGATGCGGAACACTGAAGCTTTCTTT
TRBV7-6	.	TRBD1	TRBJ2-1	CASSPRTGSGNEQFF	TGTGCCAGCAGCCCACGGACAGGGAGTGGCAATGAGCAGTTCTTC
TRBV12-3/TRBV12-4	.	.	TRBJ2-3	CASGNSRADTQYF	TGTGCCAGCGGTAACTCCCGGGCAGATACGCAGTATTTT
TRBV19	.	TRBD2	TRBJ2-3	CASSSGLAGLSDTQYF	TGTGCCAGTAGTTCCGGACTAGCGGGTTTATCAGATACGCAGTATTTT
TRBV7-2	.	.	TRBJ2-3	CASRSGGGIWADTQYF	TGTGCCAGCAGATCTGGTGGCGGGATATGGGCAGATACGCAGTATTTT
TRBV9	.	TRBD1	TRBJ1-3	CASSNNRGQSGNTIYF	TGTGCCAGCAGCAACAACAGGGGTCAATCTGGAAACACCATATATTTT
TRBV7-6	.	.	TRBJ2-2	CASSARVPGPGELFF	TGTGCCAGCAGCGCCCGGGTCCCTGGCCCCGGGGAGCTGTTTTTT
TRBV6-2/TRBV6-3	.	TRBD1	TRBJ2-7	CASSSGQGLYEQYF	TGTGCCAGCAGTTCGGGACAGGGGTTGTACGAGCAGTACTTC
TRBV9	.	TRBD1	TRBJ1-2	CASSPLGGRPSNYGYTF	TGTGCCAGCAGCCCCCTAGGGGGCAGGCCTTCGAACTATGGCTACACCTTC
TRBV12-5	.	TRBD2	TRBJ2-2	CASGFGGGEELFF	TGTGCTAGTGGTTTCGGGGGGGGTGAGGAGCTGTTTTTT
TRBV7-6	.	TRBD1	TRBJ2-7	CASSKGQGAYEQYF	TGTGCCAGCAGCAAGGGACAGGGGGCCTACGAGCAGTACTTC
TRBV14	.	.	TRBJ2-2	CASSQGDRYTGELFF	TGTGCCAGCAGCCAAGGAGACCGATACACCGGGGAGCTGTTTTTT
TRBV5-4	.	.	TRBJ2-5	CASSRDGQEWETQYF	TGTGCCAGCAGCCGGGACGGCCAGGAGTGGGAGACCCAGTACTTC
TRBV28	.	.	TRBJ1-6	CASSYPLDGRENSPLHF	TGTGCCAGCAGTTATCCCCTCGACGGACGGGAAAATTCACCCCTCCACTTT
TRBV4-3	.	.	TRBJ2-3	CASSQDPLANSDTQYF	TGCGCCAGCAGCCAAGATCCCCTAGCGAATTCAGATACGCAGTATTTT
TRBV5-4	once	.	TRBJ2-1	CASSWPGWDEQFF	TGTGCCAGCAGCTGGCCCGGGTGGGATGAGCAGTTCTTC
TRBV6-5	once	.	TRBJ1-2	CASSYSPGGNYGYTF	TGTGCCAGCAGTTACAGTCCGGGTGGTAACTATGGCTACACCTTC
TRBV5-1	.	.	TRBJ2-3	CASSFGRIDTQYF	TGCGCCAGCAGCTTTGGAAGGATAGATACGCAGTATTTT
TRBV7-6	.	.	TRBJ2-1	CASSRGDEQFF	TGTGCCAGCAGTAGGGGGGATGAGCAGTTCTTC
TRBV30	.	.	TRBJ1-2	CAWSVTHVYGYTF	TGTGCCTGGAGTGTAACGCACGTCTATGGCTACACCTTC
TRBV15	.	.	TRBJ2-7	CATSRFKDSDSYEQYF	TGTGCCACCAGCCGGTTTAAGGACAGTGACTCCTACGAGCAGTACTTC
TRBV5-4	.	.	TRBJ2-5	CASSSGPSGETQYF	TGTGCCAGCAGCTCGGGGCCCTCAGGGGAGACCCAGTACTTC
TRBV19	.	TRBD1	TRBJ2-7	CASSGTGGYEQYF	TGTGCCAGCTCCGGGACAGGGGGGTACGAGCAGTACTTC
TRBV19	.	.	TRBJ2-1	CASSPWRGSYNEQFF	TGTGCCAGTAGTCCATGGCGGGGCTCCTACAATGAGCAGTTCTTC
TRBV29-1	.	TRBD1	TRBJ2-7	CSVEGSRGRSHEQYF	TGCAGCGTTGAAGGATCCAGGGGGCGAAGCCACGAGCAGTACTTC
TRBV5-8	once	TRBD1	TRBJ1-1	CASSWIRDRENF	TGTGCCAGCAGCTGGATCCGGGACAGGGAAAACTTT
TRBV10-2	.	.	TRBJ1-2	CASNAGNYGYTF	TGCGCCAGCAATGCAGGGAACTATGGCTACACCTTC